This T cell receptor (beta chain) was found in a study of early T cells in non-severe SARS-CoV-2 infection. Study-wide results and limits: CD4 and private specificities were missed by VDJdb matching, which favored anti-spike CD8 responses.

There are many counts of this clonotype. Its target is not known. As part of library construction, unique molecular identifiers were attached to individual cDNA molecules. TCRdb called the 5' RACE reads again in MiXCR, with one record for every CDR3 protein. This sample yields around 46,000 distinct CDR3 sequences, of which under 14% are seen a single time; 21% belongs to the top ten. The source is an adult who was a healthcare worker with PCR-confirmed SARS-CoV-2 infection or an uninfected control (not recorded which). Sequenced: whole blood.

The CDR3 reads CASRPTGTHGYTF. For the CDR3, the DNA is TGTGCCAGCAGACCAACAGGGACCCATGGCTACACCTTC. The chain is built from TRBV12-3 or TRBV12-4 and TRBJ1-2; a possible D gene is TRBD1 (6 bases). There are 13 residues in the CDR3. V lost 6 bases and J 6 bases, leaving 14 bases between the germline ends.